The T cell receptor (beta chain) described here comes from a study of shared clonotypes between healthy human individuals. Donors comprised only Caucasian adults living in Nashville, Tennessee. V was shortened by 2 bases and J by 1 base, with 5 bases between the two germline ends. CDR3 size: 13 residues. CDR1 and CDR2 from the germline V gene are SGHDN and FVKESK. The authors distributed each subset's genomic DNA evenly over several immunoSEQ plates. Sequenced by immunoSEQ multiplex PCR; TCRdb stores in-frame clones only, minus some. Of roughly 2,300,000 clones listed, less than 95% are singletons. Material: naive CD4+ T cells from PBMCs. The sample's subset: CD45RA+ positively selected. This sequence originates from a man between 18 and 29 years old in good health. Some clones in this sample may be carry-over from other donors' samples. The rearrangement joins TRBV14 to TRBJ1-2, with D hard to call. This CDR3 is CASSQSVNYGYTF. CDR3 DNA: TGTGCCAGCAGCCAAAGTGTTAACTATGGCTACACCTTC.